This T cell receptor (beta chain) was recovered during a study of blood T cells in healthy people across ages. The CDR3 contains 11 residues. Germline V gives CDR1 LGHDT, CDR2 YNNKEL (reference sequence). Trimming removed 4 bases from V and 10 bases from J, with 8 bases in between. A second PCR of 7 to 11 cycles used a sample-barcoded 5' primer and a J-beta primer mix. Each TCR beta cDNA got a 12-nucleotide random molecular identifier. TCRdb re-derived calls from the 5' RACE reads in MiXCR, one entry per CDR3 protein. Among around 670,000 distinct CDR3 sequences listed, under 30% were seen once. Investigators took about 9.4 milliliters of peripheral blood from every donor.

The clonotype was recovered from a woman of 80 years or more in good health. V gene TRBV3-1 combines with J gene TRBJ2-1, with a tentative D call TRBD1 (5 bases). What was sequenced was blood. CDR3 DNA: TGTGCCAGCAGCCTCAGGGAAGAGCAGTTCTTC. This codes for CASSLREEQFF.